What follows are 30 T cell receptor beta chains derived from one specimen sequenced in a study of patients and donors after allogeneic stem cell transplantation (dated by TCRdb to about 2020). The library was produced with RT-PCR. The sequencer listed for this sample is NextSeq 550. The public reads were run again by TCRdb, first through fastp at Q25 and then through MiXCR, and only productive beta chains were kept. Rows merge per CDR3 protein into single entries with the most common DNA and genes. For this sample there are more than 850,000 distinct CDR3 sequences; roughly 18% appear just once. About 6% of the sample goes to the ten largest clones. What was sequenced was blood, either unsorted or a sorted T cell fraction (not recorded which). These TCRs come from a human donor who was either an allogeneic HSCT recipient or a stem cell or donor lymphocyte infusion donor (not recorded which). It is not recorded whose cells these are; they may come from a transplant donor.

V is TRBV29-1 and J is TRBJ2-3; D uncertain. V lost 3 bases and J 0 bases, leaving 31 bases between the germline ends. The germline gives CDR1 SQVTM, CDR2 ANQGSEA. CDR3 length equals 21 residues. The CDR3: CSVEAVDLQTPGEVSTDTQYF. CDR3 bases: TGCAGCGTTGAGGCCGTGGACCTACAGACTCCAGGCGAGGTTAGCACAGATACGCAGTATTTT.

The CDR3, as DNA: TGCAGTGCTAGACAGTGGGAGGGCAGGTATGGCTACACCTTC. Translating gives CSARQWEGRYGYTF. The rearrangement joins TRBV20-1 to TRBJ1-2; no reliable D call. The CDR3 loop spans 14 amino acids. Trimming stripped 2 bases from V and 5 bases from J, with 15 bases between. Germline CDR1 is DFQATT and CDR2 is SNEGSKA (reference sequence).

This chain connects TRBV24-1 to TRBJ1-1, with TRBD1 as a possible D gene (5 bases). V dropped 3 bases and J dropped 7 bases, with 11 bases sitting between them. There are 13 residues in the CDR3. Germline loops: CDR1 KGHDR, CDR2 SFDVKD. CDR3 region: CATSDSTGGEAFF. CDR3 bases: TGTGCCACCAGTGATAGTACGGGGGGTGAAGCTTTCTTT.

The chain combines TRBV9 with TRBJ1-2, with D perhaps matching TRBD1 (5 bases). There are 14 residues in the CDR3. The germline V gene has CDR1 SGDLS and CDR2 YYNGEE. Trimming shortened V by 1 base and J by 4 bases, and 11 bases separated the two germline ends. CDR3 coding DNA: TGTGCCAGCAGCGTAAAAACAGGCCTCTATGGCTACACCTTC. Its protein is CASSVKTGLYGYTF. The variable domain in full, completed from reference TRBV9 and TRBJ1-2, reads DSGVTQTPKHLITATGQRVTLRCSPRSGDLSVYWYQQSLDQGLQFLIQYYNGEERAKGNILERFSAQQFPDLHSELNLSSLELGDSALYFCASSVKTGLYGYTFGSGTRLTVV.

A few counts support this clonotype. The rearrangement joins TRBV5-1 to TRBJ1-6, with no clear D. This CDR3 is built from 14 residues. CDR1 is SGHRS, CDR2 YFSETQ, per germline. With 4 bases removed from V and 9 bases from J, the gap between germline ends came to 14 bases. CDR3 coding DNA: TGCGCCAGCAGCACCACATCGGAGGTTTCACCCCTCCACTTT. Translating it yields CASSTTSEVSPLHF.

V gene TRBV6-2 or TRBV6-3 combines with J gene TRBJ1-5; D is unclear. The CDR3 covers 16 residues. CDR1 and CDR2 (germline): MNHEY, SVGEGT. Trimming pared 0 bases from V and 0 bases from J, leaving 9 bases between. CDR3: CASSYSRGYSNQPQHF. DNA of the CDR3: TGTGCCAGCAGTTACTCCCGGGGATATAGCAATCAGCCCCAGCATTTT.

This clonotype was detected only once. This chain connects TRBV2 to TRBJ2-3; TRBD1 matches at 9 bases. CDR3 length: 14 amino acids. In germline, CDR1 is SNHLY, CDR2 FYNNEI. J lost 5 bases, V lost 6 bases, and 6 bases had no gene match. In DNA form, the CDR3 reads TGTGCCAGCAGGGGGACAGGGTTGAAAGATACGCAGTATTTT. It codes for CASRGTGLKDTQYF.

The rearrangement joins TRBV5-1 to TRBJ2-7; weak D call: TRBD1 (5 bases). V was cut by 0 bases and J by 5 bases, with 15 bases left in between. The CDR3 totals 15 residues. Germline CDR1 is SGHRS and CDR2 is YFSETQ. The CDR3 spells CASSLAGRVSHEQYF. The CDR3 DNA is TGCGCCAGCAGCTTGGCGGGCAGGGTTTCTCACGAGCAGTACTTC.

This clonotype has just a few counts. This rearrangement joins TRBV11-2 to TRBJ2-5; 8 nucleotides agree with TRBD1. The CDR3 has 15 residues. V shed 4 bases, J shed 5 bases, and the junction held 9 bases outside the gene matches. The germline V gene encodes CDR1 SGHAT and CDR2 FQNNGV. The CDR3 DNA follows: TGTGCCAGCAGCTGGGGTACAGGGGGGACGGAGACCCAGTACTTC. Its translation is CASSWGTGGTETQYF.

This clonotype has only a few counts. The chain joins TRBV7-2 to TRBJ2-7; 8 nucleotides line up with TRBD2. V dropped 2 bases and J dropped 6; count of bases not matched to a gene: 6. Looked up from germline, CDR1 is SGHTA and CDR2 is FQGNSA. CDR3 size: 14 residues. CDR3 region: CASSLPGGAREQYF. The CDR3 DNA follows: TGTGCCAGCAGCTTACCCGGGGGGGCACGCGAGCAGTACTTC.

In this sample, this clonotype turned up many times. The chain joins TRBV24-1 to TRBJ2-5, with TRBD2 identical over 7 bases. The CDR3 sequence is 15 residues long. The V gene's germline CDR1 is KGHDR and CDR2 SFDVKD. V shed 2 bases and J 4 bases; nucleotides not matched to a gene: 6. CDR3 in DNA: TGTGCCACCAGTGATTCCGCCAGGGAGGGAGAGACCCAGTACTTC. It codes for CATSDSAREGETQYF.

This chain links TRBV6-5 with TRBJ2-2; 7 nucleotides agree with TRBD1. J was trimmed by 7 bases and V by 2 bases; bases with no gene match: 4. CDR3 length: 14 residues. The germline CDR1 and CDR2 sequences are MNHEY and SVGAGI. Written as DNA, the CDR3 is TGTGCCAGCAGTTACGCGACAGGGATCGGGGAGCTGTTTTTT. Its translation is CASSYATGIGELFF.

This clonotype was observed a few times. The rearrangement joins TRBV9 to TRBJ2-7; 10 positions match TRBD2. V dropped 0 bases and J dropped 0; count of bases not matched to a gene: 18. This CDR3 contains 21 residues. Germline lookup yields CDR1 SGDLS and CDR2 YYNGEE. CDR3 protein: CASSVEGGLANKRDFSYEQYF. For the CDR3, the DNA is TGTGCCAGCAGCGTAGAGGGGGGACTAGCGAACAAACGGGATTTCTCCTACGAGCAGTACTTC.

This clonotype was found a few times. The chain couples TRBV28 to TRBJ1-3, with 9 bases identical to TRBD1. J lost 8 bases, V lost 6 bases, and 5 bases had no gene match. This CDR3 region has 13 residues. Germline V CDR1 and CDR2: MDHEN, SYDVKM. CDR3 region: CASRRTGGHTIYF. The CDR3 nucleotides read TGTGCCAGCAGACGAACAGGGGGCCACACCATATATTTT.

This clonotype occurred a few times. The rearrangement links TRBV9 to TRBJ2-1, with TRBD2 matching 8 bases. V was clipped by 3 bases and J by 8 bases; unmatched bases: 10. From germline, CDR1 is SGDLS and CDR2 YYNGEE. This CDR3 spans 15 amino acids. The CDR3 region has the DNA TGTGCCAGCAGCGCCCCGGGAGGGCCGGTGGATGAGCAGTTCTTC. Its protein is CASSAPGGPVDEQFF. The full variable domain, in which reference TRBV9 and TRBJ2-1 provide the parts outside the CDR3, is DSGVTQTPKHLITATGQRVTLRCSPRSGDLSVYWYQQSLDQGLQFLIQYYNGEERAKGNILERFSAQQFPDLHSELNLSSLELGDSALYFCASSAPGGPVDEQFFGPGTRLTVL.

CDR3 loop: CASTRREQYF. The CDR3 DNA is TGTGCCAGCACCCGGCGGGAGCAGTACTTC. The chain carries TRBV11-3 and TRBJ2-7; D not resolved. The CDR3 extends over 10 amino acids. V was trimmed by 7 bases and J by 7 bases, leaving 8 bases between them. In germline, CDR1 is SGHNT, CDR2 YENEEA.

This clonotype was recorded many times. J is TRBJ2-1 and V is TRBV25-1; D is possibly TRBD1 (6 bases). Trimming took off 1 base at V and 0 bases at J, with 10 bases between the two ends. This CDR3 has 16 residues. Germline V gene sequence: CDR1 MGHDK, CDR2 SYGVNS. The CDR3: CASSEWGQSSYNEQFF. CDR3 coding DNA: TGTGCCAGCAGTGAATGGGGGCAGAGCTCCTACAATGAGCAGTTCTTC.

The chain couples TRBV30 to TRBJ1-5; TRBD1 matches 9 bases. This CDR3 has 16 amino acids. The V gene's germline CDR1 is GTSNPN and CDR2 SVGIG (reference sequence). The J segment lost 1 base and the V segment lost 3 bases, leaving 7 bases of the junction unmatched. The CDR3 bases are TGTGCCTGGAGCCGAACCGGGACAGGGAGCAATCAGCCCCAGCATTTT. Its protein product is CAWSRTGTGSNQPQHF.

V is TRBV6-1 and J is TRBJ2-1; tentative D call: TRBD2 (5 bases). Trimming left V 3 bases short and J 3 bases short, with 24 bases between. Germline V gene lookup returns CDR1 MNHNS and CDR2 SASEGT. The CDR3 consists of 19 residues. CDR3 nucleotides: TGTGCCAGCAGTGAGCCCCAAGGTGTGGGAGAATATAACTACAATGAGCAGTTCTTC. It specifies CASSEPQGVGEYNYNEQFF.

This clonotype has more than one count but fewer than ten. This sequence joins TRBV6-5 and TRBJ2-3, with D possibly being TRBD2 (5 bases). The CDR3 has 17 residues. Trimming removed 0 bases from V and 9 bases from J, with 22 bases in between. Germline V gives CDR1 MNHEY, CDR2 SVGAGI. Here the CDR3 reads CASSYSRAHGTQWTQYF. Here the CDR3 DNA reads TGTGCCAGCAGTTACTCGAGGGCTCACGGCACACAGTGGACGCAGTATTTT.

The CDR3 reads CASSPDGSGNTIYF. CDR3 DNA sequence: TGCGCCAGCAGCCCGGACGGCTCTGGAAACACCATATATTTT. This rearrangement joins TRBV5-1 to TRBJ1-3; D not resolved. V gave up 4 bases and J gave up 0 bases, with 8 bases separating them. The germline gives CDR1 SGHRS, CDR2 YFSETQ. This CDR3 has 14 amino acids.

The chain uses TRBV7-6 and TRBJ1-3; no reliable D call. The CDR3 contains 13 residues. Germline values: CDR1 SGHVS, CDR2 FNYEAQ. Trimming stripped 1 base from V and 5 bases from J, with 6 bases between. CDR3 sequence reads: CASSLGPRNTIYF. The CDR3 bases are TGTGCCAGCAGCTTAGGGCCCAGAAACACCATATATTTT.

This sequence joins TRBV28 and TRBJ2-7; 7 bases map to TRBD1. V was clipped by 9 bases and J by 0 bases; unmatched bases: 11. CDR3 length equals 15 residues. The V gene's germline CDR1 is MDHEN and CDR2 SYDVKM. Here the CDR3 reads CASTSGTVNSYEQYF. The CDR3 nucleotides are TGTGCCAGTACTTCCGGGACAGTGAACTCCTACGAGCAGTACTTC.

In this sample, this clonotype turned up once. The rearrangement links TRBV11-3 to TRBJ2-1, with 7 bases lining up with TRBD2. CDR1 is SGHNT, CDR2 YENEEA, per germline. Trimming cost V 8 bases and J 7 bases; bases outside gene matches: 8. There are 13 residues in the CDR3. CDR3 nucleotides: TGTGCCAGCCGCATAGCGGGTGGGAATGAGCAGTTCTTC. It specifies CASRIAGGNEQFF.

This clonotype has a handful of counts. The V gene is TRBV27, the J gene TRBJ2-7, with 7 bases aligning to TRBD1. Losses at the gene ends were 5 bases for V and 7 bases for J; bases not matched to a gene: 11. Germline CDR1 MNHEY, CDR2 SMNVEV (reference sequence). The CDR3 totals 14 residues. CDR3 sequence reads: CASSPGTDLREQYF. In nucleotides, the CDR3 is TGTGCCAGCAGTCCGGGGACAGATCTCCGGGAGCAGTACTTC.

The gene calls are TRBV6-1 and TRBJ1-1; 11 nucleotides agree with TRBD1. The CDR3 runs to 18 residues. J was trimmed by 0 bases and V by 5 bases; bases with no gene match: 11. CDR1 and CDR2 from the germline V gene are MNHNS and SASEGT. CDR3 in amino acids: CASSRTGQGVRVNTEAFF. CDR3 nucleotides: TGTGCCAGCAGTCGGACGGGACAGGGGGTAAGGGTGAACACTGAAGCTTTCTTT.

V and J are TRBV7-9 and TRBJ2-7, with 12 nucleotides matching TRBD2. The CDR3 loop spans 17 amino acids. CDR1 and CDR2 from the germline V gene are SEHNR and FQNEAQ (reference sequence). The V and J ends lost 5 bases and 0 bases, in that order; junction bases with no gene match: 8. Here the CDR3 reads CASSPRTSGEFSYEQYF. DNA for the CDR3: TGTGCCAGCAGCCCCAGGACTAGCGGGGAGTTCTCCTACGAGCAGTACTTC.

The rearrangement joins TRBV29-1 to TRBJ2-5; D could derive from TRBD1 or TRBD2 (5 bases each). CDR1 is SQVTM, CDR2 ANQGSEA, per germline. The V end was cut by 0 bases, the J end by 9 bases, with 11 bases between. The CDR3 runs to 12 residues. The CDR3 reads CSVEEGTEAQYF. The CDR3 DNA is TGCAGCGTTGAAGAGGGGACGGAGGCCCAGTACTTC. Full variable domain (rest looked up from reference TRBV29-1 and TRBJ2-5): SAVISQKPSRDICQRGTSLTIQCQVDSQVTMMFWYRQQPGQSLTLIATANQGSEATYESGFVIDKFPISRPNLTFSTLTVSNMSPEDSSIYLCSVEEGTEAQYFGPGTRLLVL.

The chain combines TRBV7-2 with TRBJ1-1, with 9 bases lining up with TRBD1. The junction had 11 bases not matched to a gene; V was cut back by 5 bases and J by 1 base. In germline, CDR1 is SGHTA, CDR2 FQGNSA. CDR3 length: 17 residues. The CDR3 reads CASSRSGTGQPNTEAFF. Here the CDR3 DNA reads TGTGCCAGCAGCCGATCCGGGACAGGGCAACCGAACACTGAAGCTTTCTTT.

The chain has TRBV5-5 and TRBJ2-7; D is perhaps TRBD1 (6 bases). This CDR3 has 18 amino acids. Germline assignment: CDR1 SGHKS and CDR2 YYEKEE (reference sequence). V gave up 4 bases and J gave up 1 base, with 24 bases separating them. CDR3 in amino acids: CASSPTPQTGVLSYEQYF. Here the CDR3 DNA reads TGTGCCAGCAGCCCCACACCCCAGACAGGAGTACTATCCTACGAGCAGTACTTC.